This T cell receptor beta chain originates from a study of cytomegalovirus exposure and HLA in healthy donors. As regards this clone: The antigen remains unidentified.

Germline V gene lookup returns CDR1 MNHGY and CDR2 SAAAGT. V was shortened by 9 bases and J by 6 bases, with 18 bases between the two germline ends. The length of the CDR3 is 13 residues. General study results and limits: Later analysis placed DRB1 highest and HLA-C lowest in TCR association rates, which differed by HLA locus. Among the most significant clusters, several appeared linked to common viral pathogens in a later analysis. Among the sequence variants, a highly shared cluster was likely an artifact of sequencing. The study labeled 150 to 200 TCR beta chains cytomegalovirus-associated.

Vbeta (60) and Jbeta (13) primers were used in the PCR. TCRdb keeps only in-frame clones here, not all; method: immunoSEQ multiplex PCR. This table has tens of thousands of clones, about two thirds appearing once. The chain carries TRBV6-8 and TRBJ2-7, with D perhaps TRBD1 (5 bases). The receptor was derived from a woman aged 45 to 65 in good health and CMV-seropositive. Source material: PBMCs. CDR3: CARILTGPLEQYF. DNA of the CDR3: TGTGCCAGGATTCTTACAGGCCCTCTCGAGCAGTACTTC.